Detailed here is one T cell receptor (beta chain). Authors' methods: Scientists estimated how many nucleated cells there were by amplifying reference gene primers. Assay: immunoSEQ multiplex PCR; the TCRdb copy retains only in-frame clones and omits some. V and J calls and clone size are copied from that table; D and trimming were computed from the DNA. The sample records 110,000 or so clones, approximately 88% being singletons. These data belong to a study of blood T cell repertoires in COVID-19. About the study: COVID-19 samples, acute and convalescent, were from the United States, Italy and Spain. PBMCs, B-cell-depleted T cells, or T cells provided the cDNA or gDNA that made up the material.

With 4 bases clipped from V and 10 bases from J, the junction kept 10 bases outside the gene matches. The CDR3 is made up of 15 amino acids. From germline, CDR1 is KGHDR and CDR2 SFDVKD. V is TRBV24-1 and J is TRBJ1-5, with 9 bases identical to TRBD1. The source of this sequence is a woman aged 35 to 49 with acute or convalescent COVID-19. Sequenced sample: peripheral blood. This CDR3 reads CATSEGTGFGAPQHF. For the CDR3, the DNA is TGTGCCACCAGTGAGGGGACAGGGTTCGGGGCACCCCAGCATTTT.